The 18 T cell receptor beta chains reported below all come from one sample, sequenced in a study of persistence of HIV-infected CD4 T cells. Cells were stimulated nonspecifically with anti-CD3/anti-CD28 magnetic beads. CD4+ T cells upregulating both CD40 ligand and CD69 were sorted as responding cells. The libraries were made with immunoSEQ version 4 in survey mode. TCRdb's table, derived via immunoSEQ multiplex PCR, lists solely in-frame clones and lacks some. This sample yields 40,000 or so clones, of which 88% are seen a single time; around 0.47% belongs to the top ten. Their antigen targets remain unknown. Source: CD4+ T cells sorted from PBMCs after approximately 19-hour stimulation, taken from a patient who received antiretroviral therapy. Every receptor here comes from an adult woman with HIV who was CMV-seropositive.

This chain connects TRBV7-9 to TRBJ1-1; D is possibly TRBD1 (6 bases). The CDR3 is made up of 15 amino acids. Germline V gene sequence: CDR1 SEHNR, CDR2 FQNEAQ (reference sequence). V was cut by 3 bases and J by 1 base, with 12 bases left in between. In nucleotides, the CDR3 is TGTGCCAGCAGCTTTCAGCGACAGGAGAACACTGAAGCTTTCTTT. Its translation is CASSFQRQENTEAFF.

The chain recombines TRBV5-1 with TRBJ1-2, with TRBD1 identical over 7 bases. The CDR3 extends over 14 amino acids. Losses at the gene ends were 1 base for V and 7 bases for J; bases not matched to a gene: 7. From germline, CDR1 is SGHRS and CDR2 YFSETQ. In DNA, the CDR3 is TGCGCCAGCAGCTTGATAGGGACAGATAGTGGCTACACCTTC. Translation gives CASSLIGTDSGYTF.

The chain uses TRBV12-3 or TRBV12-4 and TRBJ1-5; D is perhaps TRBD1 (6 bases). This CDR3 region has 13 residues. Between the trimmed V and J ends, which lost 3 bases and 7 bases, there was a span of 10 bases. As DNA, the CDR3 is TGTGCCAGCAGTTTTAGGGGGGAACAGCCCCAGCATTTT. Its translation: CASSFRGEQPQHF.

For the CDR3, the DNA is TGTGCCTGGAGTTTTGTAGCGGGAGAGCAGTACTTC. Residues: CAWSFVAGEQYF. The chain uses TRBV30 and TRBJ2-7; 8 bases line up with TRBD2. Trimming at V came to 2 bases and at J to 7 bases, leaving 4 bases not matched to a gene. CDR3 length: 12 residues. From germline, CDR1 is GTSNPN and CDR2 SVGIG (reference sequence).

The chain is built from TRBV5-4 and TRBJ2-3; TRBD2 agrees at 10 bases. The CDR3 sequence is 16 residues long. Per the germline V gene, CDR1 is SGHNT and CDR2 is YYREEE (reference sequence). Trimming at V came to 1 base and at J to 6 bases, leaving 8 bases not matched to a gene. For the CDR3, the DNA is TGTGCCAGCAGCTTGAAGCGGGGGGGCTCGAGCGATACGCAGTATTTT. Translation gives CASSLKRGGSSDTQYF.

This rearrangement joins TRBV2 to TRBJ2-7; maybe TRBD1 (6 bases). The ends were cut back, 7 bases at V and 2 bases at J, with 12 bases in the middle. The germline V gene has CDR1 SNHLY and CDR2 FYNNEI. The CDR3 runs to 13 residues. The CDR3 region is CASKLQGTYEQYF. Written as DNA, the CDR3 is TGTGCCAGCAAGCTCCAGGGGACCTACGAGCAGTACTTC.

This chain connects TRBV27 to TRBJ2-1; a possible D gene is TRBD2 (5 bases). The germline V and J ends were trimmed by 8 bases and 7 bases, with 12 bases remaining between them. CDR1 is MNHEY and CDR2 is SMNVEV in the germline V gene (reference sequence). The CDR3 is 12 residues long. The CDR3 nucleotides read TGTGCCAGCCGCGAGAGAGGGAATGAGCAGTTCTTC. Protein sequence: CASRERGNEQFF.

This chain's CDR3 is CASSSGVQFSTDTQYF. DNA for the CDR3: TGTGCCAGCAGTTCCGGAGTGCAGTTCAGCACAGATACGCAGTATTTT. The genes are TRBV6-4 and TRBJ2-3; D uncertain. CDR1 and CDR2 from the germline V gene are MRHNA and SNTAGT. V was shortened by 5 bases and J by 0 bases, with 15 bases between the two germline ends. This CDR3 region has 16 residues.

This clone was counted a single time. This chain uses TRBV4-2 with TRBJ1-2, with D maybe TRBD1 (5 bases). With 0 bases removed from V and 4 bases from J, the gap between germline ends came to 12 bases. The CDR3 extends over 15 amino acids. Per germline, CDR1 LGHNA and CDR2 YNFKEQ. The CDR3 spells CASSQDPTVAYGYTF. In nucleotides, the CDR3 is TGTGCCAGCAGCCAAGACCCGACAGTAGCCTATGGCTACACCTTC.

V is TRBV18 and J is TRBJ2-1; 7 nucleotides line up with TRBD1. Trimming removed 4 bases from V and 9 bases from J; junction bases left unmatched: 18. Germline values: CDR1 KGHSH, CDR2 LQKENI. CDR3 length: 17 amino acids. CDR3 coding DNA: TGTGCCAGCTCACTGAGGACAGGATGGGCAAACGGCCCTGAGCAGTTCTTC. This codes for CASSLRTGWANGPEQFF.

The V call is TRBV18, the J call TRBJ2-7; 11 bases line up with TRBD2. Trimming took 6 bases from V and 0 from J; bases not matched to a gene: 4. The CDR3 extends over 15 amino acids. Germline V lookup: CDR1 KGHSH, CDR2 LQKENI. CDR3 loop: CASSPSGGPSYEQYF. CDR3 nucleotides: TGTGCCAGCTCCCCTAGCGGGGGGCCCTCCTACGAGCAGTACTTC.

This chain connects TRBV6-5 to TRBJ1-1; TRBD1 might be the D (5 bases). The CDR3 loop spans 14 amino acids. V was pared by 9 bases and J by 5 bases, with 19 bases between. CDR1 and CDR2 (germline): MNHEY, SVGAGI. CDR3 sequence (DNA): TGTGCCAGTGGATGGGGGAGTGGGGCGACTGAAGCTTTCTTT. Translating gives CASGWGSGATEAFF.

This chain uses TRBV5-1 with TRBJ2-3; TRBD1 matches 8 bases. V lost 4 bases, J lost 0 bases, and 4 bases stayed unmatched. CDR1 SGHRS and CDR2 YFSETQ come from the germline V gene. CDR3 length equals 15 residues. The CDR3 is CASSGQGRSTDTQYF. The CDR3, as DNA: TGCGCCAGCAGCGGACAGGGTCGAAGCACAGATACGCAGTATTTT.

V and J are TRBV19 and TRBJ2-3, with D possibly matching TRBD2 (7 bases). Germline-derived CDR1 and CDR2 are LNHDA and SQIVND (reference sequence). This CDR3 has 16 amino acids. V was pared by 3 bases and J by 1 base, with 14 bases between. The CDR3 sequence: CASSIRGGSGTDTQYF. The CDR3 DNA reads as TGTGCCAGTAGTATTAGGGGGGGGAGCGGCACAGATACGCAGTATTTT.

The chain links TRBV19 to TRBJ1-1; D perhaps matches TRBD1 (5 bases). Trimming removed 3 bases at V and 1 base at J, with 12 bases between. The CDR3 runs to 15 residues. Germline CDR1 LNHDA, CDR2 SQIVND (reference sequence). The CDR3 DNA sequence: TGTGCCAGTAGTATTCTCGGACACCAGAACACTGAAGCTTTCTTT. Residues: CASSILGHQNTEAFF.

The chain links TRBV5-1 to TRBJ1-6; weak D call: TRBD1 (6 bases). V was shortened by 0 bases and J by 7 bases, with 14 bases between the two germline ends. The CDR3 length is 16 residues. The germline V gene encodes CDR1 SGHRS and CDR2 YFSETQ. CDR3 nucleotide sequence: TGCGCCAGCAGCTTGGACCAGGGGATGGGCAATTCACCCCTCCACTTT. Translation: CASSLDQGMGNSPLHF.

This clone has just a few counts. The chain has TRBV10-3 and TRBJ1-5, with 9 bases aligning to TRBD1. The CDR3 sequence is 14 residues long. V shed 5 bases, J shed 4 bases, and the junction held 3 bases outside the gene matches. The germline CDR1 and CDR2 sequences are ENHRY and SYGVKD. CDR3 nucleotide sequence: TGTGCCATCAGTCCGGGACAGGGAAATCAGCCCCAGCATTTT. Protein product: CAISPGQGNQPQHF.

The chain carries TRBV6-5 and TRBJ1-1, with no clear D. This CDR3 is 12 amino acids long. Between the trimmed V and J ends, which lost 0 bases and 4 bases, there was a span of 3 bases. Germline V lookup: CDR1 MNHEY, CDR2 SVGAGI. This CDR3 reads CASSYSATEAFF. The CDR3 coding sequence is TGTGCCAGCAGTTACTCAGCCACTGAAGCTTTCTTT.